The 23 T cell receptor beta chains below all came from one sample that was sequenced in a study of PD-L1 blockade in urothelial cancer. The time point: pretreatment peripheral blood. The method was immunoSEQ multiplex PCR; TCRdb's version includes in-frame clones alone and lacks a portion of them. The sample has just over 50,000 clones, roughly 75% seen once. The sequencing used PBMCs, collected around atezolizumab (anti-PD-L1) treatment. Source of these receptors: an older man with urothelial cancer.

A few counts support this clone. This sequence joins TRBV6-4 and TRBJ2-7; 7 bases are a match to TRBD1. The germline V gene has CDR1 MRHNA and CDR2 SNTAGT. The CDR3 covers 18 residues. V lost 2 bases to trimming and J lost 2 bases; unmatched junction nucleotides: 15. In DNA, the CDR3 is TGTGCCAGCAGTGACCGGAGGTTCAGGGACAGTTGTACCTACGAGCAGTACTTC. This translates into CASSDRRFRDSCTYEQYF.

This clone was recorded a few times. This chain uses TRBV7-9 with TRBJ1-2; D might be TRBD1 (6 bases). The CDR3 contains 12 residues. The germline CDR1 and CDR2 sequences are SEHNR and FQNEAQ (reference sequence). V shed 1 base and J shed 10 bases, with 10 bases lying between them. As DNA, the CDR3 is TGTGCCAGCAGCTTAGTGGACAGTCCCTACACCTTC. Translating it yields CASSLVDSPYTF.

The J gene is TRBJ2-1, the V gene TRBV14; tentatively, D is TRBD1 (5 bases). With 1 base removed from V and 7 bases from J, the gap between germline ends came to 8 bases. The CDR3 runs 13 residues. Germline CDR1 is SGHDN and CDR2 is FVKESK. CDR3 sequence (DNA): TGTGCCAGCAGCCAAGTTAGGGGTAATGAGCAGTTCTTC. Its translation: CASSQVRGNEQFF.

This chain links TRBV30 with TRBJ1-4; 7 nucleotides align to TRBD1. The CDR3 loop spans 14 amino acids. V lost 2 bases to trimming and J lost 4 bases; unmatched junction nucleotides: 4. Germline V gene data show CDR1 as GTSNPN and CDR2 as SVGIG (reference sequence). This CDR3 is CAWSKGQHNEKLFF. Written as DNA, the CDR3 is TGTGCCTGGAGTAAGGGACAGCATAATGAAAAACTGTTTTTT.

V is TRBV7-2 and J is TRBJ2-3; TRBD2 is a possible D gene (5 bases). There are 15 residues in the CDR3. V lost 5 bases and J lost 9, with 21 bases in between. In germline, CDR1 is SGHTA, CDR2 FQGNSA. CDR3 residues: CASSAEVGRTRTQYF. The CDR3 nucleotides read TGTGCCAGCAGCGCTGAGGTGGGGAGAACCAGGACGCAGTATTTT.

The chain employs TRBV7-6 and TRBJ2-1, with D perhaps matching TRBD1 (6 bases). The V gene lost 5 bases and the J gene lost 7 bases, with 12 bases spanning the gap. Germline-derived CDR1 and CDR2 are SGHVS and FNYEAQ. CDR3 length equals 13 residues. The CDR3 nucleotides read TGTGCCAGCAGCGCGAATAGGGGGAATGAGCAGTTCTTC. This translates into CASSANRGNEQFF.

V and J are TRBV6-5 and TRBJ1-2; D remains unclear. This CDR3 has 12 residues. Trimming pared 2 bases from V and 5 bases from J, leaving 6 bases between. Germline V lookup: CDR1 MNHEY, CDR2 SVGAGI. CDR3 in amino acids: CASSYNSYGYTF. As DNA, the CDR3 is TGTGCCAGCAGTTACAACAGTTATGGCTACACCTTC.

This clone was counted between two and nine times. This chain connects TRBV2 to TRBJ2-7; TRBD1 matches at 10 bases. With V trimmed by 7 bases and J by 0 bases, 6 bases remained unmatched. Germline values: CDR1 SNHLY, CDR2 FYNNEI. The CDR3 is 15 residues long. CDR3 amino acids: CASTSDRGSSYEQYF. The DNA of the CDR3 is TGTGCCAGCACCTCGGACAGGGGGAGCTCCTACGAGCAGTACTTC.

The rearrangement joins TRBV4-2 to TRBJ2-2; 7 bases are a match to TRBD1. V was pared by 0 bases and J by 8 bases, with 6 bases of the junction left unmatched. The CDR3 contains 15 residues. Germline loops: CDR1 LGHNA, CDR2 YNFKEQ. CDR3 in amino acids: CASSQERGRTGELFF. The CDR3 coding sequence is TGTGCCAGCAGCCAAGAGAGGGGGCGAACGGGGGAGCTGTTTTTT.

The rearrangement joins TRBV19 to TRBJ2-2; TRBD2 aligns across 14 bases. Looked up from germline, CDR1 is LNHDA and CDR2 is SQIVND (reference sequence). The ends lost 3 bases at V and 7 bases at J; junction bases unmatched: 4. The CDR3 has 16 amino acids. CDR3 DNA sequence: TGTGCCAGTAGTATGGGACTAGCGGGAGTCGGCGGGGAGCTGTTTTTT. It translates to CASSMGLAGVGGELFF.

This chain connects TRBV14 to TRBJ2-2; D possibly corresponds to TRBD1 (6 bases). Germline CDR1 reads SGHDN; CDR2 reads FVKESK. The V end lost 0 bases, the J end lost 6 bases, and 17 bases lay between the germline ends. CDR3 length: 17 residues. CDR3 nucleotide sequence: TGTGCCAGCAGCCAAGATATGGGAATACAGGGAGCCGGGGAGCTGTTTTTT. It specifies CASSQDMGIQGAGELFF.

This clone was picked up a small number of times. The rearrangement links TRBV11-2 to TRBJ1-2; 7 bases fit TRBD1. CDR3 length: 16 residues. V shed 1 base, J shed 2 bases, and the junction held 7 bases outside the gene matches. Germline CDR1 and CDR2: SGHAT and FQNNGV. This chain's CDR3 is CASSLAVGTANYGYTF. The CDR3 coding sequence is TGTGCCAGCAGCTTAGCGGTTGGGACAGCGAACTATGGCTACACCTTC. Complete variable domain (other parts from reference TRBV11-2 and TRBJ1-2): EAGVAQSPRYKIIEKRQSVAFWCNPISGHATLYWYQQILGQGPKLLIQFQNNGVVDDSQLPKDRFSAERLKGVDSTLKIQPAKLEDSAVYLCASSLAVGTANYGYTFGSGTRLTVV.

CDR3 residues: CASSRIAMNTEAFF. The CDR3 DNA is TGCGCCAGCAGCAGAATAGCGATGAACACTGAAGCTTTCTTT. The J gene is TRBJ1-1, the V gene TRBV4-3; D gene unclear. Trimming took off 5 bases at V and 0 bases at J, with 10 bases between the two ends. Germline V gives CDR1 LGHNA, CDR2 YSLEER. This CDR3 region has 14 residues.

This chain links TRBV4-3 with TRBJ1-1; weak D call: TRBD1 (6 bases). The germline V and J ends were trimmed by 4 bases and 0 bases, with 9 bases remaining between them. CDR1 LGHNA and CDR2 YSLEER come from the germline V gene. The CDR3 sequence is 14 residues long. CDR3 amino acids: CASSPDSMNTEAFF. The DNA for the CDR3 is TGCGCCAGCAGCCCGGACAGCATGAACACTGAAGCTTTCTTT.

The chain carries TRBV30 and TRBJ1-1, with D maybe TRBD1 (6 bases). V lost 1 base and J 4 bases, leaving 13 bases between the germline ends. The germline V gene encodes CDR1 GTSNPN and CDR2 SVGIG (reference sequence). The CDR3 has 14 residues. The CDR3, as DNA: TGTGCCTGGAGTGCCCGCGGGGGCTTCACTGAAGCTTTCTTT. Encoded protein: CAWSARGGFTEAFF.

The rearrangement uses TRBV7-8 and TRBJ1-6; D ambiguous. The germline gives CDR1 SGHVS, CDR2 FQNEAQ. This CDR3 has 15 amino acids. Between the trimmed V and J ends, which lost 3 bases and 9 bases, there was a span of 15 bases. The CDR3 nucleotides read TGTGCCAGCAGCTTCGTGACGGACGGGAGTTCACCCCTCCACTTT. Translation: CASSFVTDGSSPLHF.

The chain links TRBV7-2 to TRBJ2-7; tentatively, D is TRBD1 (5 bases). This CDR3 is 15 amino acids long. The germline gives CDR1 SGHTA, CDR2 FQGNSA. V was pared by 5 bases and J by 0 bases, with 14 bases between. This CDR3 is CASSPWLRGSYEQYF. The CDR3 DNA is TGTGCCAGCAGCCCCTGGCTAAGGGGCTCCTACGAGCAGTACTTC.

The V and J genes are TRBV4-3 and TRBJ1-1; unclear D gene. Germline CDR1 reads LGHNA; CDR2 reads YSLEER. This CDR3 is 13 amino acids long. Trimming shortened V by 2 bases and J by 7 bases, and 11 bases separated the two germline ends. CDR3 in amino acids: CASSQRGNLEAFF. The CDR3, as DNA: TGCGCCAGCAGCCAACGAGGGAATCTTGAAGCTTTCTTT.

The chain combines TRBV19 with TRBJ2-3; the D is unclear. The CDR3 is 15 residues long. Germline values: CDR1 LNHDA, CDR2 SQIVND (reference sequence). Trimming cost V 2 bases and J 10 bases, with 19 bases left between them. The CDR3 spells CASSIQFEVQSSQYF. For the CDR3, the DNA is TGTGCCAGTAGTATACAGTTTGAGGTTCAGTCGTCGCAGTATTTT.

The chain links TRBV4-1 to TRBJ2-7, with TRBD1 matching over 7 bases. CDR3 length equals 15 residues. The germline V gene has CDR1 MGHRA and CDR2 YSYEKL. V was pared by 4 bases and J by 3 bases, with 9 bases of the junction left unmatched. This chain's CDR3 is CASSPVGDSHYEQYF. As DNA, the CDR3 is TGCGCCAGCAGCCCCGTAGGGGACAGCCACTACGAGCAGTACTTC.

The CDR3 nucleotides are TGCAGCGGAACAGGGAACTCTGGAAACACCATATATTTT. Amino acid sequence: CSGTGNSGNTIYF. V and J are TRBV29-1 and TRBJ1-3; D may be TRBD1 (6 bases). The CDR3 runs to 13 residues. CDR1 SQVTM and CDR2 ANQGSEA come from the germline V gene. The V gene lost 7 bases and the J gene lost 0 bases, with 10 bases spanning the gap.

V gene TRBV6-5 combines with J gene TRBJ2-3; 8 bases are a match to TRBD2. Germline CDR1 reads MNHEY; CDR2 reads SVGAGI. The length of the CDR3 is 15 residues. V was clipped by 3 bases and J by 2 bases; unmatched bases: 4. The CDR3 DNA reads as TGTGCCAGCAGTTATACGGGGGGGAACACAGATACGCAGTATTTT. This gives the protein CASSYTGGNTDTQYF.

The chain is built from TRBV19 and TRBJ1-3; D ambiguous. The V end was cut by 6 bases, the J end by 2 bases, with 11 bases between. The CDR3 is 14 residues long. CDR1 and CDR2 (germline): LNHDA, SQIVND (reference sequence). The CDR3 nucleotides are TGTGCCAGTAGCAGTCCGGGGACTGGAAACACCATATATTTT. This encodes CASSSPGTGNTIYF.